The rows below give T cell receptor beta chains drawn from one sample of a study of blood T cell repertoires in COVID-19. Method: immunoSEQ multiplex PCR; TCRdb's copy keeps in-frame clones and lacks some. Of about 130,000 clones detected, roughly 83% appear once; the ten largest clones hold 3%. The sample taken for sequencing was peripheral blood. Receptor source: a woman older than 75 with acute or convalescent COVID-19. The CDR3 runs from the conserved cysteine through the conserved F or W. The order of the fields is J gene, V gene, CDR3 protein.

J: TRBJ1-6; V: TRBV30; CDR3: CAWSGITALNSPLHF
J: TRBJ2-3; V: TRBV9; CDR3: CASSDRVRGAADTQYF
J: TRBJ1-1; V: TRBV7-3; CDR3: CASSLRGGTEAFF
J: TRBJ1-6; V: TRBV6-1; CDR3: CASSERDRDYNSPLHF
J: TRBJ1-6; V: TRBV9; CDR3: CASRARDSYNSPLHF
J: TRBJ2-3; V: TRBV3-1/TRBV3-2; CDR3: CASSSRHFSTDTQYF
J: TRBJ2-2; V: TRBV7-2; CDR3: CASSLWARGPTGELFF
J: TRBJ1-1; V: TRBV27; CDR3: CASSFRIIQGARTEAFF
J: TRBJ2-7; V: TRBV9; CDR3: CASSVGSLGQIYEQYF
J: TRBJ1-1; V: TRBV29-1; CDR3: CSVVRDRVGNTEAFF
J: TRBJ1-6; V: TRBV2; CDR3: CASSERRGSSPLHF
J: TRBJ2-1; V: TRBV11-3; CDR3: CASTLVAGNNEQFF
J: TRBJ2-1; V: TRBV24-1; CDR3: CATSDSRKQFF
J: TRBJ2-5; V: TRBV19; CDR3: CASSLGRGETQYF
J: TRBJ1-6; V: TRBV13; CDR3: CASSLGHQGARSPLHF
J: TRBJ2-1; V: TRBV19; CDR3: CASRGREVSHEQFF
J: TRBJ1-2; V: TRBV30; CDR3: CAWSERLGYTF
J: TRBJ1-6; V: TRBV7-3; CDR3: CASSLTGGTPLHF
J: TRBJ2-1; V: TRBV27; CDR3: CASKDIRSSYNEQFF
J: TRBJ1-3; V: TRBV5-1; CDR3: CASSDRTGASGNTIYF
J: TRBJ1-2; V: TRBV2; CDR3: CASSDLRPGSYGYTF
J: TRBJ1-2; V: TRBV7-6; CDR3: CASSPSGFYGYTF
J: TRBJ2-7; V: TRBV6-5; CDR3: CASSPTGSYEQYF
J: TRBJ1-2; V: TRBV13; CDR3: CASSLGPGRDYTF
J: TRBJ2-3; V: TRBV5-8; CDR3: CASSLHRDRLRTDTQYF
J: TRBJ1-2; V: TRBV5-6; CDR3: CASSPPGQGLYGYTF
J: TRBJ1-1; V: TRBV20-1; CDR3: CSAGRVTEAFF
J: TRBJ2-5; V: TRBV5-6; CDR3: CASSKTGPGETQYF
J: TRBJ2-7; V: TRBV10-1; CDR3: CASSESQGHPKF
J: TRBJ1-2; V: TRBV7-8; CDR3: CASSSGARGGYGYTF
J: TRBJ1-6; V: TRBV3-1/TRBV3-2; CDR3: CASSQGQGQSPLHF
J: TRBJ2-3; V: TRBV5-1; CDR3: CASSVAGTNPDTQYF
J: TRBJ2-3; V: TRBV5-6; CDR3: CASSSQRSTDTQYF
J: TRBJ2-1; V: TRBV23-1; CDR3: CASSHGDSLIYNEQFF
J: TRBJ1-2; V: TRBV11-2; CDR3: CASSLPLRRTLNYGYTF
J: TRBJ1-1; V: TRBV19; CDR3: CASSIGGAPNTEAFF
J: TRBJ1-5; V: TRBV2; CDR3: CAGRLRGNQPQHF
J: TRBJ1-1; V: TRBV3-1/TRBV3-2; CDR3: CASSRETGGLYTEAFF
J: TRBJ1-1; V: TRBV5-1; CDR3: CASSLVGQENTEAFF
J: TRBJ2-7; V: TRBV6-6; CDR3: CASSPGRAPSPLSYEQYF
J: TRBJ1-2; V: TRBV27; CDR3: CASSFAGADGYTF
J: TRBJ2-3; V: TRBV24-1; CDR3: CATSDRGVEDTQYF
J: TRBJ1-2; V: TRBV29-1; CDR3: CSVDRGGYTF
J: TRBJ2-3; V: TRBV3-1/TRBV3-2; CDR3: CASSLRDRVTDTQYF
J: TRBJ2-1; V: TRBV11-3; CDR3: CASSQGPDEQFF
J: TRBJ1-2; V: TRBV27; CDR3: CASSRDPTGNGRYGYTF
J: TRBJ1-1; V: TRBV3-1/TRBV3-2; CDR3: CASSRTGGDGEAFF
J: TRBJ1-6; V: TRBV27; CDR3: CASSIVRGRPLHF
J: TRBJ2-7; V: TRBV6-5; CDR3: CASSNQGDTLYEQYF
J: TRBJ2-3; V: TRBV9; CDR3: CASSVAQAEGPASDTQYF
J: TRBJ1-1; V: TRBV2; CDR3: CASTLVSDEAFF
J: TRBJ2-7; V: TRBV5-4; CDR3: CASSLGYEQYF
J: TRBJ2-3; V: TRBV20-1; CDR3: CSASAPALRLADTQYF
J: TRBJ1-1; V: TRBV19; CDR3: CASSRDRGPTEAFF
J: TRBJ2-1; V: TRBV6-4; CDR3: CASSELADDNEQFF
J: TRBJ2-7; V: TRBV18; CDR3: CASSPPSGRNYEQYF
J: TRBJ2-7; V: TRBV30; CDR3: CACLIGGRGFYEQYF
J: TRBJ1-6; V: TRBV6-5; CDR3: CASSTNRDSPLHF